This T cell receptor beta chain was sequenced during a study of T cell changes during pregnancy in multiple sclerosis. Sequenced by immunoSEQ multiplex PCR; TCRdb stores in-frame clones only, minus some. The sample shows about 51,000 clones, roughly 92% of them seen only once. After removal of 7 bases from V and 8 bases from J, the junction contained 10 bases not matched to a gene. CDR3 length equals 14 residues. Germline lookup yields CDR1 SNHLY and CDR2 FYNNEI. The genes are TRBV2 and TRBJ2-1; TRBD2 matches at 8 bases. Source: CD4+ T cells from peripheral blood mononuclear cells, taken in the third trimester of pregnancy. The TCR comes from a female donor with multiple sclerosis, enrolled in a pregnancy study. In DNA, the CDR3 is TGTGCCAGCACCATGACTAGCGTGGGGCATGAGCAGTTCTTC. It specifies CASTMTSVGHEQFF.